The source of this TCR beta chain is a study of PD-L1 blockade in urothelial cancer. As for the study in general: Analyses used blood from 3 weeks (second dose) and 6 weeks after treatment start.

This clone showed up just once. Other DNA sequences from this sample encode an identical CDR3 as well. Method: immunoSEQ multiplex PCR; TCRdb's copy keeps in-frame clones and lacks some. The profile shows 35,000 or so clones, more than 75% of them singletons. Described time point: peripheral blood 6 weeks after treatment start. Trimming took 5 bases from V and 3 from J; bases not matched to a gene: 1. The V gene's germline CDR1 is SGHTA and CDR2 FQGTGA. This CDR3 is built from 13 residues. The source is a middle-aged man with urothelial cancer. The sample in question was PBMCs, obtained around atezolizumab (anti-PD-L1) treatment. J is TRBJ2-5 and V is TRBV7-3; 9 bases match TRBD1. Here the CDR3 DNA reads TGTGCCAGCAGCCGACAGGGGGAAGAGACCCAGTACTTC. Translation gives CASSRQGEETQYF.